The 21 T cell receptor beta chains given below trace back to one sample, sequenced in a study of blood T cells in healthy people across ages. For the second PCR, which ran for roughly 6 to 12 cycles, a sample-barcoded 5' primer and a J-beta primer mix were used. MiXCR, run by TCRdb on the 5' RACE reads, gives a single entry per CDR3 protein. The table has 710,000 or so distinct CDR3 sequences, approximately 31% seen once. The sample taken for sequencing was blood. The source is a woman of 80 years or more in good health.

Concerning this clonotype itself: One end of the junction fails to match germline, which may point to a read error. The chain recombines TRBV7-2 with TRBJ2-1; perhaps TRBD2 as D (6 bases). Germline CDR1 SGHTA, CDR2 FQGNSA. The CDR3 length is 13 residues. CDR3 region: CASSLVSGNGQFF. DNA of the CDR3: TGCGCCAGCAGCTTAGTTAGCGGCAATGGGCAGTTCTTC. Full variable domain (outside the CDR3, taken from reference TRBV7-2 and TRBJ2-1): GAGVSQSPSNKVTEKGKDVELRCDPISGHTALYWYRQSLGQGLEFLIYFQGNSAPDKSGLPSDRFSAERTGGSVSTLTIQRTQQEDSAVYLCASSLVSGNGQFFGPGTRLTVL.

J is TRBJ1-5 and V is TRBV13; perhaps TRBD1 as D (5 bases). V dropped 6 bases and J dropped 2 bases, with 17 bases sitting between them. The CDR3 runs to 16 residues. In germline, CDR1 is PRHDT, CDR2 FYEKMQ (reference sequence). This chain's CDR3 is CASRGPAHEGNQPQHF. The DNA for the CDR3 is TGTGCCAGCAGGGGGCCAGCGCATGAGGGCAATCAGCCCCAGCATTTT.

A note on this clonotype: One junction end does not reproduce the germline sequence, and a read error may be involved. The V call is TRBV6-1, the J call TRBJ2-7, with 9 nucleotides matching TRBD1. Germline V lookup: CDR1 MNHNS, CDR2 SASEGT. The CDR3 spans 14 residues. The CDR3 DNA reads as TGTGCTAGCAGGGACAGGGCGGGCCCCCACGAGCAGTACTTC. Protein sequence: CASRDRAGPHEQYF.

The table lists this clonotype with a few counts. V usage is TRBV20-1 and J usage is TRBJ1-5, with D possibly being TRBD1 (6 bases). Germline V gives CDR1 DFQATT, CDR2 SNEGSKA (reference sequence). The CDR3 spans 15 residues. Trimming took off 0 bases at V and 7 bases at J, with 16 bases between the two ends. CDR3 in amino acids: CSARDQGRGGQPQHF. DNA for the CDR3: TGCAGTGCTAGAGATCAGGGCAGGGGTGGGCAGCCCCAGCATTTT.

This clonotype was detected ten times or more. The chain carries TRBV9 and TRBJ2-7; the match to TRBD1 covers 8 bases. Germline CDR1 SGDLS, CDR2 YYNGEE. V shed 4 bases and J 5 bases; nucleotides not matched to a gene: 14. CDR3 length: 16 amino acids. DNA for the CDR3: TGTGCCAGCAGCTTAGCCGGGACAGGTAGTTCCCACGAGCAGTACTTC. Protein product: CASSLAGTGSSHEQYF.

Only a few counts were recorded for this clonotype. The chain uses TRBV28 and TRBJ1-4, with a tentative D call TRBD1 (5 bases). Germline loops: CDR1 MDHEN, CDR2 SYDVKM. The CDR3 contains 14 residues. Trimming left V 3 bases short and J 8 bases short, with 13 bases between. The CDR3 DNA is TGTGCCAGCAGTTTTGCAGGGCGAGGGGAAAAACTGTTTTTT. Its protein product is CASSFAGRGEKLFF.

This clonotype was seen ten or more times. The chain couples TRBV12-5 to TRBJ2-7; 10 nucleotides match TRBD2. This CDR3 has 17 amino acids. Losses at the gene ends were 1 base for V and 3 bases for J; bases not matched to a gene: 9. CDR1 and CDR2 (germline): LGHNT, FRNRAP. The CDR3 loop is CASGLARRLAGVYEQYF. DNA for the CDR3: TGTGCTAGTGGTTTGGCTCGTCGGCTAGCGGGGGTCTACGAGCAGTACTTC.

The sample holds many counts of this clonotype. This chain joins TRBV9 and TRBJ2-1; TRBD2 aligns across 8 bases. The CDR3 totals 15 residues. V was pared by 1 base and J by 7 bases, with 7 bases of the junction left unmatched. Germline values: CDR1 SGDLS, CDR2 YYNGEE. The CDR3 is CASSVSSGSFNEQFF. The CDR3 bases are TGTGCCAGCAGCGTATCCAGCGGGAGTTTTAATGAGCAGTTCTTC.

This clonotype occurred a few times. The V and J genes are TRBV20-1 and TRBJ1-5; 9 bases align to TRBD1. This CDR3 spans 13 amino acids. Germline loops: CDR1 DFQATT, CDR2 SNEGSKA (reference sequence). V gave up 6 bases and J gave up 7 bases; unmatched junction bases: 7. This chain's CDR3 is CSARGQGSQPQHF. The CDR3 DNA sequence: TGCAGTGCCCGGGGACAGGGAAGCCAGCCCCAGCATTTT.

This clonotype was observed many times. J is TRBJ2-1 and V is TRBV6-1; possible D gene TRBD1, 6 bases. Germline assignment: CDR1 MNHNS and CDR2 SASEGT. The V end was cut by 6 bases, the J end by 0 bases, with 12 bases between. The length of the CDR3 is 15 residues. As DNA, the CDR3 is TGTGCCAGCAGGCAGGGGTCCTCCTCCTACAATGAGCAGTTCTTC. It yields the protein CASRQGSSSYNEQFF.

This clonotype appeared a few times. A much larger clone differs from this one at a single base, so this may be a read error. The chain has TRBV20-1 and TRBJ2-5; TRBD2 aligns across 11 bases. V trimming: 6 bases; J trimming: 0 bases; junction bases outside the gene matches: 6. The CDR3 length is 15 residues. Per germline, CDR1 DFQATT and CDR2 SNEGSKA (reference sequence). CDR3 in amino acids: CSAYSSGGHQETQYF. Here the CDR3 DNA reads TGCAGTGCCTATTCTAGCGGGGGGCACCAAGAGACCCAGTACTTC.

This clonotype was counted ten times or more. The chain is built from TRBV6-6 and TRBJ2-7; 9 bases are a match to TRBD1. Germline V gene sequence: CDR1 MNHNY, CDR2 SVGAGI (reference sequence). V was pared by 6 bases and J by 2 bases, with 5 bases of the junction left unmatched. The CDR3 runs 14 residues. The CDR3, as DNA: TGTGCCAGCAGCTGGACAGGGGTGGCCTACGAGCAGTACTTC. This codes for CASSWTGVAYEQYF.

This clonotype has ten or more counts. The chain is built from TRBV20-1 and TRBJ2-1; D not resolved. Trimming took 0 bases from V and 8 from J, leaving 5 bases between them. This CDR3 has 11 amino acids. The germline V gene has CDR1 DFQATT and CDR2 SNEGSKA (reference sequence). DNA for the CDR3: TGCAGTGCTAGAGATTCTCATGAGCAGTTCTTC. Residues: CSARDSHEQFF.

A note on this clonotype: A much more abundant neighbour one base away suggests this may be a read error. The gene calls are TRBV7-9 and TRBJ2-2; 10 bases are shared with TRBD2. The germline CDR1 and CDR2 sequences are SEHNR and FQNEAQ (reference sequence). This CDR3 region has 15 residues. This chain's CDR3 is CASSKATSGAGERFF. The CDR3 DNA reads TGTGCCAGCAGCAAAGCCACTAGCGGGGCCGGGGAGCGGTTTTTT.

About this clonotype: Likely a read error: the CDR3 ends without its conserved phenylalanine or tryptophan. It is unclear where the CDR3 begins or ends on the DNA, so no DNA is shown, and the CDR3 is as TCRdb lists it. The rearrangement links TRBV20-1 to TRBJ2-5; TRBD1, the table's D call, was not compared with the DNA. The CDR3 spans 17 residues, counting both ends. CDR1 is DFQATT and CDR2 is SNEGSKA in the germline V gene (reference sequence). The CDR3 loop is CSARPSGGMFHGYTFGS.

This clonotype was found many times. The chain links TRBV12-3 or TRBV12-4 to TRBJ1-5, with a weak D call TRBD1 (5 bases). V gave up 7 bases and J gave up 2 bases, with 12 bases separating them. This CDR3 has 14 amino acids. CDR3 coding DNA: TGTGCCAGCACCCCGGCGGGACGCAATCAGCCCCAGCATTTT. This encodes CASTPAGRNQPQHF.

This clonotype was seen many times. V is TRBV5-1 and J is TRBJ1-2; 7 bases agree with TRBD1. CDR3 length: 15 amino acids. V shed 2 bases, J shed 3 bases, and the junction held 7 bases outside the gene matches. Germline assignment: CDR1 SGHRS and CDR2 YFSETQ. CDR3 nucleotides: TGCGCCAGCAGCTTCCGGAAAGGGACAGACTATGGCTACACCTTC. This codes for CASSFRKGTDYGYTF.

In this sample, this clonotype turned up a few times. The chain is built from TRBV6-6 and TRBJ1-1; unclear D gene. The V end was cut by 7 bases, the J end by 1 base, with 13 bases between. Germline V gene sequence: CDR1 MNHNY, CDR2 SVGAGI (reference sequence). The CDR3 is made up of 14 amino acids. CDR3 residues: CASTSWKGNTEAFF. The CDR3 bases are TGTGCCAGCACATCATGGAAAGGGAACACTGAAGCTTTCTTT.

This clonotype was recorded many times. CDR3 sequence: CASSFVSPLHF. CDR3 in DNA: TGTGCCAGCAGCTTCGTTTCACCCCTCCACTTT. This chain joins TRBV7-2 and TRBJ1-6; D is undetermined. V was clipped by 3 bases and J by 9 bases, with 3 bases between them. Per the germline V gene, CDR1 is SGHTA and CDR2 is FQGNSA. This CDR3 contains 11 residues.

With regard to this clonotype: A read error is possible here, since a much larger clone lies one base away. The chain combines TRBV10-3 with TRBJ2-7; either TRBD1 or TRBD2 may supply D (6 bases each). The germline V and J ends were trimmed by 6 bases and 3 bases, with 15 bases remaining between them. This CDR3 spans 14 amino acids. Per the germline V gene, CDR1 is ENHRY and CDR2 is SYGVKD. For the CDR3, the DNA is TGTGCCATCAGGGAGGGGGGTGGGATCTACGAGCAGTACTTC. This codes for CAIREGGGIYEQYF.

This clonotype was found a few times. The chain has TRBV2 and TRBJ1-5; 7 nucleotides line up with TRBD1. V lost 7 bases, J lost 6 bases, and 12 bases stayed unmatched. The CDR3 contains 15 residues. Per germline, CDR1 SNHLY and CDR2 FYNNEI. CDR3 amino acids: CASKPTGASGQPQHF. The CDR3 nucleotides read TGTGCCAGCAAGCCTACAGGGGCATCCGGTCAGCCCCAGCATTTT.